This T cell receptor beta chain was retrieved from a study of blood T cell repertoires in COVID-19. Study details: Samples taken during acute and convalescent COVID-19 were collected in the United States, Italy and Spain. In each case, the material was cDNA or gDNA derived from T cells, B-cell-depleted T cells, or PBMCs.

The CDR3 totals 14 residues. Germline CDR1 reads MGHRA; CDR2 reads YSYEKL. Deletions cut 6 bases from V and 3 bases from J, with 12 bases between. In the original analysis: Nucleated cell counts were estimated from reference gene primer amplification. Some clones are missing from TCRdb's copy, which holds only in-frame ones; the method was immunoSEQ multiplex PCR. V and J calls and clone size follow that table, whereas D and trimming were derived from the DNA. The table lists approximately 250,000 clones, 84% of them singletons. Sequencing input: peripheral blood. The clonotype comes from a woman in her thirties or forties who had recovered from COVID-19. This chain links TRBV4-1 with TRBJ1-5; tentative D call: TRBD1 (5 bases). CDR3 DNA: TGCGCCAGCAGTTGGGGGGATCACAATCAGCCCCAGCATTTT. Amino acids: CASSWGDHNQPQHF.